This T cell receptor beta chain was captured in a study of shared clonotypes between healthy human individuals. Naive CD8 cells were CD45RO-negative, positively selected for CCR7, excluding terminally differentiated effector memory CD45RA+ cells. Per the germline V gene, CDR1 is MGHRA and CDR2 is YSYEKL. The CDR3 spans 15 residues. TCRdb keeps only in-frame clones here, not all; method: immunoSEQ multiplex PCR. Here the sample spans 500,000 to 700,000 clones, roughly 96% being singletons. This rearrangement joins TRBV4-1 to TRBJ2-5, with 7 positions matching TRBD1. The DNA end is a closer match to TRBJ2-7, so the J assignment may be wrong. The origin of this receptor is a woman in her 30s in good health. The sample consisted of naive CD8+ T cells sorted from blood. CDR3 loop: CASSQGTGALYEQYF. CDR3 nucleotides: TGCGCCAGCAGCCAAGGGACAGGCGCACTCTACGAGCAGTACTTC.